This section outlines one T cell receptor (beta chain) sequence together with its context. The same CDR3 is also encoded by other DNA sequences in this sample. The PCR contained 60 Vbeta and 13 Jbeta primers. Libraries were prepared by immunoSEQ multiplex PCR; TCRdb keeps only in-frame clonotypes and omits some of them. The sample contains approximately 150,000 clones, over 70% of which appear only once. The V end was cut by 0 bases, the J end by 7 bases, with 6 bases between. Germline V CDR1 and CDR2: SGHAT, FQNNGV. The CDR3 sequence is 12 residues long. The entry originates in a study of cytomegalovirus exposure and HLA in healthy donors.

The receptor's source is a young woman in good health and CMV-seronegative. V gene TRBV11-2 combines with J gene TRBJ1-1; D gene uncertain. Sequencing was done on a sample of PBMCs. The CDR3 DNA is TGTGCCAGCAGCTTAGATCGGAGTGAAGCTTTCTTT. This translates into CASSLDRSEAFF.